One sample yielded the 13 T cell receptor beta chains listed below, sequenced in a study of beta chain features in type 1 diabetes. Study-level points and caveats: TCRB CDR3s from Type 1 diabetes patients were moderately but significantly shorter in all four CD4+ subsets.

Their antigens are not known. The investigators reverse transcribed all of the isolated RNA, so they sequenced expressed TCRB transcripts. Here immunoSEQ multiplex PCR was the method, and the copy in TCRdb shows in-frame clones only, minus some. Among around 25,000 clones listed, over 65% were seen once. The sample comprised stem cell memory CD4+ T cells from blood. These receptors were taken from a woman aged 40 to 49 with type 1 diabetes.

This clone was seen more than once but under ten times. This chain joins TRBV4-2 and TRBJ2-4, with 8 nucleotides matching TRBD1. The V gene end was trimmed by 5 bases and the J gene end by 8 bases; junction bases not matched to a gene: 17. Germline-derived CDR1 and CDR2 are LGHNA and YNFKEQ. The CDR3 has 17 amino acids. CDR3 sequence reads: CASSSSKSGGARDIQYF. The CDR3 region has the DNA TGTGCCAGCAGCTCTTCTAAATCAGGGGGCGCGAGGGACATTCAGTACTTC.

The V gene is TRBV5-6, the J gene TRBJ1-3, with D unresolved. Germline CDR1 is SGHDT and CDR2 is YYEEEE. V lost 2 bases, J lost 8 bases, and 8 bases lay in between. The CDR3 consists of 12 residues. The CDR3 DNA follows: TGTGCCAGCAGCTTTAGCGAGGACACCATATATTTT. Residues: CASSFSEDTIYF.

The genes are TRBV2 and TRBJ2-2; no clear D gene. This CDR3 contains 11 residues. Trimming cost V 7 bases and J 4 bases, with 4 bases left between them. CDR1 and CDR2 from the germline V gene are SNHLY and FYNNEI. CDR3 sequence: CASTVTGELFF. CDR3 nucleotides: TGTGCCAGCACCGTCACCGGGGAGCTGTTTTTT.

V usage is TRBV7-2 and J usage is TRBJ2-2; the match to TRBD1 covers 7 bases. The length of the CDR3 is 12 residues. Germline loops: CDR1 SGHTA, CDR2 FQGNSA. The CDR3 spells CATRGGAGELFF. For the CDR3, the DNA is TGTGCAACCCGAGGGGGCGCCGGGGAGCTGTTTTTT.

The table lists this clone with a few counts. This sequence joins TRBV7-3 and TRBJ2-3; 11 bases are a match to TRBD2. CDR1 is SGHTA and CDR2 is FQGTGA in the germline V gene. J was trimmed by 2 bases and V by 1 base; bases with no gene match: 11. CDR3 length: 19 amino acids. The CDR3 loop is CASSLIPLAGGYSTDTQYF. CDR3 nucleotides: TGTGCCAGCAGCTTAATCCCCCTAGCGGGGGGTTATTCCACAGATACGCAGTATTTT. The variable domain in full, with the rest retrieved from reference TRBV7-3 and TRBJ2-3, is GAGVSQTPSNKVTEKGKYVELRCDPISGHTALYWYRQSLGQGPEFLIYFQGTGAADDSGLPNDRFFAVRPEGSVSTLKIQRTERGDSAVYLCASSLIPLAGGYSTDTQYFGPGTRLTVL.

The chain carries TRBV28 and TRBJ2-1; 10 bases are shared with TRBD2. V shed 5 bases, J shed 5 bases, and the junction held 12 bases outside the gene matches. The CDR3 totals 17 residues. The germline V gene has CDR1 MDHEN and CDR2 SYDVKM. The CDR3 loop reads CASSKNRGSGGNNEQFF. In DNA form, the CDR3 reads TGTGCCAGCAGTAAGAACCGGGGTAGCGGGGGGAACAATGAGCAGTTCTTC.

This chain connects TRBV7-2 to TRBJ2-1; 7 bases map to TRBD1. V trimming: 8 bases; J trimming: 0 bases; junction bases outside the gene matches: 4. This CDR3 region has 14 residues. Germline CDR1 is SGHTA and CDR2 is FQGNSA. CDR3 DNA: TGTGCCAGCCGAGGGGGCCTCTCCTACAATGAGCAGTTCTTC. Translating it yields CASRGGLSYNEQFF. The whole variable domain, remainder taken from reference TRBV7-2 and TRBJ2-1, is GAGVSQSPSNKVTEKGKDVELRCDPISGHTALYWYRQSLGQGLEFLIYFQGNSAPDKSGLPSDRFSAERTGGSVSTLTIQRTQQEDSAVYLCASRGGLSYNEQFFGPGTRLTVL.

The rearrangement links TRBV5-1 to TRBJ2-7, with 8 bases fitting TRBD2. The CDR3 spans 16 residues. The V and J ends lost 4 bases and 0 bases, in that order; junction bases with no gene match: 9. In germline, CDR1 is SGHRS, CDR2 YFSETQ. CDR3 nucleotides: TGCGCCAGCAGCATATTTTCGACTAGCGACTCCTACGAGCAGTACTTC. As protein: CASSIFSTSDSYEQYF. The full variable domain, completed using reference TRBV5-1 and TRBJ2-7, is KAGVTQTPRYLIKTRGQQVTLSCSPISGHRSVSWYQQTPGQGLQFLFEYFSETQRNKGNFPGRFSGRQFSNSRSEMNVSTLELGDSALYLCASSIFSTSDSYEQYFGPGTRLTVT.

V is TRBV7-2 and J is TRBJ2-5; TRBD1 matches at 8 bases. Per the germline V gene, CDR1 is SGHTA and CDR2 is FQGNSA. With V trimmed by 1 base and J by 5 bases, 6 bases remained unmatched. The CDR3 is 15 amino acids. In DNA, the CDR3 is TGTGCCAGCAGCTTAGGGGGACAGGCCAAGGAGACCCAGTACTTC. Amino acids: CASSLGGQAKETQYF. The full variable domain, rest sourced from reference TRBV7-2 and TRBJ2-5, is GAGVSQSPSNKVTEKGKDVELRCDPISGHTALYWYRQSLGQGLEFLIYFQGNSAPDKSGLPSDRFSAERTGGSVSTLTIQRTQQEDSAVYLCASSLGGQAKETQYFGPGTRLLVL.

V gene TRBV11-3 combines with J gene TRBJ2-7, with a tentative D call TRBD2 (6 bases). In germline, CDR1 is SGHNT, CDR2 YENEEA. The CDR3 covers 13 residues. Trimming took off 3 bases at V and 7 bases at J, with 13 bases between the two ends. CDR3 bases: TGTGCCAGCAGCTTTGGAGGGGCCGGGGAGCAGTACTTC. Protein product: CASSFGGAGEQYF.

The chain uses TRBV10-3 and TRBJ1-2; 10 bases align to TRBD1. This CDR3 region has 15 residues. Germline CDR1 ENHRY, CDR2 SYGVKD. Germline trimming cut 6 bases from V and 4 bases from J; bases unmatched to any gene: 8. The CDR3 DNA sequence: TGTGCCATCAGGAGAGACAGGGGGCTGGCCTATGGCTACACCTTC. Protein: CAIRRDRGLAYGYTF.

The genes are TRBV6-1 and TRBJ2-1; D is uncertain. CDR3 length: 12 residues. Germline lookup yields CDR1 MNHNS and CDR2 SASEGT. Deletions cut 6 bases from V and 8 bases from J, with 11 bases between. The CDR3, as DNA: TGTGCCAGCAGGCAGACTGCACATGAGCAGTTCTTC. Residues: CASRQTAHEQFF.

V and J are TRBV7-2 and TRBJ2-3, with TRBD2 as a possible D gene (5 bases). Trimming took 0 bases from V and 6 from J, leaving 7 bases between them. Germline values: CDR1 SGHTA, CDR2 FQGNSA. CDR3 length: 13 residues. CDR3 sequence reads: CASSLARDDTQYF. The CDR3 bases are TGTGCCAGCAGCTTAGCGAGGGATGATACGCAGTATTTT.